The 28 T cell receptor beta chains given below trace back to one sample, sequenced in a study of shared clonotypes between healthy human individuals. Assay used: immunoSEQ multiplex PCR; TCRdb lists only in-frame clones, some missing. This sample has fewer than 1.6 million clones, with approximately 98.5% found just once. The sequenced material came from naive CD4+ T cells sorted from blood. The subset here: CD45RA+ positively selected. All receptors derive from a man younger than 40 in good health.

This clone was found once. The chain couples TRBV6-1 to TRBJ1-3; TRBD1 is a possible D gene (5 bases). The CDR3 consists of 20 residues. Germline values: CDR1 MNHNS, CDR2 SASEGT. Trimming left V 1 base short and J 0 bases short, with 22 bases between. The CDR3 DNA sequence: TGTGCCAGCAGTGAAGAATCTTGGGTCCAGGGCCGGAGCTCTGGAAACACCATATATTTT. Residues: CASSEESWVQGRSSGNTIYF.

Only one count was recorded for this clone. This chain links TRBV5-1 with TRBJ2-3, with TRBD2 matching over 14 bases. The length of the CDR3 is 18 residues. V trimming: 4 bases; J trimming: 2 bases; junction bases outside the gene matches: 9. Per germline, CDR1 SGHRS and CDR2 YFSETQ. DNA of the CDR3: TGCGCCAGCAGCCCGGGACTAGCGGGAGCTGGTGACACAGATACGCAGTATTTT. This gives the protein CASSPGLAGAGDTDTQYF.

This chain connects TRBV7-8 to TRBJ2-7; 11 bases match TRBD2. CDR3 length: 15 residues. V gave up 5 bases and J gave up 4 bases; unmatched junction bases: 7. Germline lookup yields CDR1 SGHVS and CDR2 FQNEAQ. CDR3 nucleotide sequence: TGTGCCAGCAGCCGAGCCCTAGCGGGAGGTTACGAGCAGTACTTC. Translated: CASSRALAGGYEQYF.

The genes are TRBV5-4 and TRBJ2-5, with D maybe TRBD2 (6 bases). The CDR3 sequence is 11 residues long. V was pared by 3 bases and J by 7 bases, with 7 bases between. The germline gives CDR1 SGHNT, CDR2 YYREEE (reference sequence). The DNA of the CDR3 is TGTGCCAGCAGCTCCGGGGGGACCCAGTACTTC. Its protein is CASSSGGTQYF. The complete variable domain, with remaining parts taken from reference TRBV5-4 and TRBJ2-5, reads ETGVTQSPTHLIKTRGQQVTLRCSSQSGHNTVSWYQQALGQGPQFIFQYYREEENGRGNFPPRFSGLQFPNYSSELNVNALELDDSALYLCASSSGGTQYFGPGTRLLVL.

The J gene is TRBJ2-3, the V gene TRBV19; 8 bases line up with TRBD2. From germline, CDR1 is LNHDA and CDR2 SQIVND (reference sequence). The CDR3 covers 17 residues. V was clipped by 4 bases and J by 4 bases; unmatched bases: 13. This CDR3 reads CASSTPQAGVSADTQYF. The CDR3 region has the DNA TGTGCCAGTAGTACCCCACAAGCGGGAGTAAGCGCAGATACGCAGTATTTT.

The chain carries TRBV15 and TRBJ2-7, with 10 bases lining up with TRBD2. V trimming: 2 bases; J trimming: 4 bases; junction bases outside the gene matches: 8. Germline V gene data show CDR1 as LNHNV and CDR2 as YYDKDF (reference sequence). The CDR3 runs 16 residues. As DNA, the CDR3 is TGTGCCACCAGCAGATCAACTTCTAGCGGGAGTTACGAGCAGTACTTC. As protein: CATSRSTSSGSYEQYF.

The chain has TRBV4-1 and TRBJ1-1; D is ambiguous. V lost 0 bases to trimming and J lost 5 bases, with 19 bases between them. The germline V gene has CDR1 MGHRA and CDR2 YSYEKL. CDR3 length: 17 residues. The DNA for the CDR3 is TGCGCCAGCAGCCAAGATAGGGCGCCCAACCGAGGGACTGAAGCTTTCTTT. The encoded protein is CASSQDRAPNRGTEAFF.

J is TRBJ2-7 and V is TRBV7-9; D ambiguous. There are 17 residues in the CDR3. The germline gives CDR1 SEHNR, CDR2 FQNEAQ (reference sequence). Trimming took off 4 bases at V and 3 bases at J, with 22 bases between the two ends. The CDR3 loop reads CASSYGGLARSRYEQYF. The DNA for the CDR3 is TGTGCCAGCAGCTATGGTGGCCTGGCTAGAAGTCGCTACGAGCAGTACTTC.

The chain recombines TRBV7-9 with TRBJ2-1; no clear D. This CDR3 is 16 amino acids long. Germline CDR1 and CDR2: SEHNR and FQNEAQ (reference sequence). Between the trimmed V and J ends, which lost 4 bases and 4 bases, there was a span of 17 bases. CDR3 amino acids: CASSSSGGVMYNEQFF. DNA for the CDR3: TGTGCCAGCAGCTCCTCAGGTGGGGTAATGTACAATGAGCAGTTCTTC.

J is TRBJ2-1 and V is TRBV12-5, with 9 bases that match TRBD1. The CDR3 spans 24 residues. Germline V lookup: CDR1 LGHNT, CDR2 FRNRAP. The V segment lost 2 bases and the J segment 0 bases; nucleotides outside the gene matches: 26. The CDR3 DNA is TGTGCTAGTGGTTTGAATACCGGGACAGGGCGGGACTTAGCGGGCCAGAGCTCCTACAATGAGCAGTTCTTC. Encoded protein: CASGLNTGTGRDLAGQSSYNEQFF. Full variable domain (rest looked up from reference TRBV12-5 and TRBJ2-1): DARVTQTPRHKVTEMGQEVTMRCQPILGHNTVFWYRQTMMQGLELLAYFRNRAPLDDSGMPKDRFSAEMPDATLATLKIQPSEPRDSAVYFCASGLNTGTGRDLAGQSSYNEQFFGPGTRLTVL.

The V and J genes are TRBV29-1 and TRBJ1-2; 7 nucleotides agree with TRBD1. Germline values: CDR1 SQVTM, CDR2 ANQGSEA. The V and J ends lost 4 bases and 6 bases, in that order; junction bases with no gene match: 11. This CDR3 has 14 residues. The CDR3 sequence is CSVVEGGRTNGYTF. CDR3 sequence (DNA): TGCAGCGTTGTAGAAGGGGGCAGGACCAATGGCTACACCTTC.

The chain is built from TRBV7-3 and TRBJ2-7; tentatively, D is TRBD1 or TRBD2 (6 bases each). Trimming cost V 4 bases and J 9 bases, with 22 bases left between them. CDR3 size: 15 residues. Germline V gene lookup returns CDR1 SGHTA and CDR2 FQGTGA. The CDR3 DNA is TGTGCCAGCAGCTCCTCCGCGGGACAAGGAAGCTCGCAGTACTTC. Its protein product is CASSSSAGQGSSQYF.

This clone was seen only once. The chain has TRBV7-2 and TRBJ1-2; D uncertain. This CDR3 comprises 13 residues. Germline V gene lookup returns CDR1 SGHTA and CDR2 FQGNSA. V shed 5 bases and J shed 4 bases, with 11 bases lying between them. CDR3 coding DNA: TGTGCCAGCAGCATACTAGATTCCTATGGCTACACCTTC. Its protein is CASSILDSYGYTF. The variable domain in full, with the rest retrieved from reference TRBV7-2 and TRBJ1-2, is GAGVSQSPSNKVTEKGKDVELRCDPISGHTALYWYRQSLGQGLEFLIYFQGNSAPDKSGLPSDRFSAERTGGSVSTLTIQRTQQEDSAVYLCASSILDSYGYTFGSGTRLTVV.

This clone was seen only once. This sequence joins TRBV28 and TRBJ2-1; D remains unclear. V lost 7 bases, J lost 9 bases, and 13 bases lay in between. Germline CDR1 MDHEN, CDR2 SYDVKM. CDR3 length: 12 residues. This CDR3 is CASNPSTGEQFF. The CDR3 DNA sequence: TGTGCCAGCAATCCATCCACTGGTGAGCAGTTCTTC. Drawing the rest from reference TRBV28 and TRBJ2-1, the complete variable domain is DVKVTQSSRYLVKRTGEKVFLECVQDMDHENMFWYRQDPGLGLRLIYFSYDVKMKEKGDIPEGYSVSREKKERFSLILESASTNQTSMYLCASNPSTGEQFFGPGTRLTVL.

Concerning this clone itself: Other DNA sequences within the sample encode an identical CDR3. The chain combines TRBV6-6 with TRBJ2-7; D unresolved. Germline loops: CDR1 MNHNY, CDR2 SVGAGI (reference sequence). Between the trimmed V and J ends, which lost 2 bases and 2 bases, there was a span of 13 bases. The CDR3 consists of 15 residues. As DNA, the CDR3 is TGTGCCAGCAGTTACCCGAAGGGTACCGCCTACGAGCAGTACTTC. Amino acid sequence: CASSYPKGTAYEQYF.

The rearrangement uses TRBV25-1 and TRBJ2-7; D not resolved. Germline CDR1 reads MGHDK; CDR2 reads SYGVNS. The V gene lost 5 bases and the J gene lost 5 bases, with 10 bases spanning the gap. The CDR3 consists of 12 residues. CDR3 in amino acids: CASSPLGHEQYF. CDR3 DNA: TGTGCCAGCAGTCCCCTCGGGCACGAGCAGTACTTC.

The chain employs TRBV19 and TRBJ2-1; maybe TRBD2 (6 bases). Looked up from germline, CDR1 is LNHDA and CDR2 is SQIVND (reference sequence). This CDR3 has 17 amino acids. V lost 4 bases and J 7 bases, leaving 23 bases between the germline ends. The CDR3: CASSKAGAGRRTNEQFF. Written as DNA, the CDR3 is TGTGCCAGTAGTAAGGCCGGGGCAGGGAGGAGAACGAATGAGCAGTTCTTC.

The J gene is TRBJ1-2, the V gene TRBV30, with 8 bases that match TRBD1. The junction had 16 bases not matched to a gene; V was cut back by 3 bases and J by 10 bases. Germline CDR1 is GTSNPN and CDR2 is SVGIG (reference sequence). This CDR3 spans 15 amino acids. CDR3 bases: TGTGCCTGGAGAGACCGACAGGGGACGCCCAGGGCCTACACCTTC. Residues: CAWRDRQGTPRAYTF. The full variable domain, in which reference TRBV30 and TRBJ1-2 provide the parts outside the CDR3, is SQTIHQWPATLVQPVGSPLSLECTVEGTSNPNLYWYRQAAGRGLQLLFYSVGIGQISSEVPQNLSASRPQDRQFILSSKKLLLSDSGFYLCAWRDRQGTPRAYTFGSGTRLTVV.

The chain links TRBV5-4 to TRBJ2-3; no reliable D call. The CDR3 length is 13 residues. Per germline, CDR1 SGHNT and CDR2 YYREEE (reference sequence). Trimming shortened V by 0 bases and J by 2 bases, and 4 bases separated the two germline ends. CDR3 residues: CASSLDHTDTQYF. The CDR3 bases are TGTGCCAGCAGCTTGGACCACACAGATACGCAGTATTTT.

With respect to this clone: Distinct nucleotide sequences in the sample also encode this CDR3. The V and J genes are TRBV11-2 and TRBJ2-7; no definite D call. The CDR3 sequence is 12 residues long. CDR1 is SGHAT, CDR2 FQNNGV, per germline. The V and J ends lost 5 bases and 0 bases respectively, with 5 bases between them. CDR3 sequence: CASSVSSYEQYF. The CDR3 DNA reads as TGTGCCAGCAGCGTAAGCTCCTACGAGCAGTACTTC.

The gene calls are TRBV5-1 and TRBJ2-7; 9 nucleotides agree with TRBD2. Germline values: CDR1 SGHRS, CDR2 YFSETQ. After removal of 4 bases from V and 0 bases from J, the junction contained 20 bases not matched to a gene. There are 20 residues in the CDR3. The DNA of the CDR3 is TGCGCCAGCAGCCCCCACCCGGCTGGCGGGAGGGCCTCGGGCTCCTACGAGCAGTACTTC. It specifies CASSPHPAGGRASGSYEQYF.

The V and J genes are TRBV5-8 and TRBJ2-7, with 9 bases identical to TRBD1. The germline V gene encodes CDR1 SGHTS and CDR2 YDEGEE. This CDR3 spans 13 amino acids. V gave up 5 bases and J gave up 6 bases; unmatched junction bases: 6. Written as DNA, the CDR3 is TGTGCCAGCAGGGGACAGGGAGTGGGCGAGCAGTACTTC. It codes for CASRGQGVGEQYF.

The J gene is TRBJ2-7, the V gene TRBV28; D perhaps matches TRBD2 (6 bases). Germline CDR1 is MDHEN and CDR2 is SYDVKM. V dropped 6 bases and J dropped 2 bases, with 11 bases sitting between them. The CDR3 has 13 residues. The CDR3 protein is CASSYSGTYEQYF. The CDR3, as DNA: TGTGCCAGCAGCTATAGCGGAACCTACGAGCAGTACTTC.

To note about this clone: Different DNA sequences within this sample yield the same CDR3. This chain connects TRBV10-3 to TRBJ2-7, with 12 nucleotides matching TRBD2. Trimming removed 6 bases from V and 0 bases from J; junction bases left unmatched: 0. Germline V gives CDR1 ENHRY, CDR2 SYGVKD. The CDR3 totals 14 residues. CDR3: CAIRGLAGSYEQYF. The CDR3 bases are TGTGCCATCAGGGGACTAGCGGGCTCCTACGAGCAGTACTTC.

As DNA, the CDR3 is TGTGCCAGCAGTGAAGTCCCCGTCTACGAGCAGTACTTC. It specifies CASSEVPVYEQYF. The chain joins TRBV2 to TRBJ2-7; D not certain. V was clipped by 1 base and J by 3 bases, with 7 bases between them. This CDR3 comprises 13 residues. Germline loops: CDR1 SNHLY, CDR2 FYNNEI.

Concerning this clone: The sample has other DNA sequences that encode this CDR3 too. This rearrangement joins TRBV5-1 to TRBJ2-1; D gene unclear. The CDR3 covers 14 residues. The germline V gene has CDR1 SGHRS and CDR2 YFSETQ. V was trimmed by 0 bases and J by 0 bases, leaving 4 bases between them. The DNA for the CDR3 is TGCGCCAGCAGCTTGGGCCCCTCCTACAATGAGCAGTTCTTC. It yields the protein CASSLGPSYNEQFF.

The chain employs TRBV13 and TRBJ2-7; the match to TRBD2 covers 7 bases. The CDR3 spans 15 residues. The germline V gene encodes CDR1 PRHDT and CDR2 FYEKMQ (reference sequence). V was clipped by 3 bases and J by 2 bases; unmatched bases: 7. Written as DNA, the CDR3 is TGTGCCAGCAGCTTGGGAGGGACCACCCCCTACGAGCAGTACTTC. Protein: CASSLGGTTPYEQYF.

This clone has just one count. This sequence joins TRBV14 and TRBJ2-1; 9 nucleotides agree with TRBD2. CDR1 is SGHDN, CDR2 FVKESK, per germline. There are 16 residues in the CDR3. The V gene end was trimmed by 2 bases and the J gene end by 4 bases; junction bases not matched to a gene: 6. CDR3 DNA: TGTGCCAGCAGCCAATATAGGACTAGCGCTTACAATGAGCAGTTCTTC. This encodes CASSQYRTSAYNEQFF. Full variable domain (rest looked up from reference TRBV14 and TRBJ2-1): EAGVTQFPSHSVIEKGQTVTLRCDPISGHDNLYWYRRVMGKEIKFLLHFVKESKQDESGMPNNRFLAERTGGTYSTLKVQPAELEDSGVYFCASSQYRTSAYNEQFFGPGTRLTVL.